This T cell receptor (beta chain) was identified in a study of T-cell memory formation after mild COVID-19. Researchers used 5'RACE with constant-segment primers to make TCR alpha and TCR beta cDNA libraries that carry sample barcodes and UMIs. TCRdb processed the 5' RACE reads anew with MiXCR; each CDR3 protein has one entry. The table includes hundreds of thousands of distinct CDR3 sequences, approximately 29% detected once. V shed 3 bases, J shed 6 bases, and the junction held 21 bases outside the gene matches. CDR3 length: 20 residues. CDR1 and CDR2 (germline): SGHRS, YFSETQ. The chain has TRBV5-1 and TRBJ2-1; 10 positions match TRBD2. What was sequenced was PBMCs or a T cell subset sorted from them (not recorded which). This sequence originates from an adult woman who had mild COVID-19 (a few samples of this study predate the infection). Cell type and time point are not known. The CDR3, as DNA: TGCGCCAGCAGCTATCCCCCCGGGACTAGCGTTTTCCAGGGAGCCAATGAGCAGTTCTTC. Translation gives CASSYPPGTSVFQGANEQFF.